This T cell receptor (beta chain) is from a study of cytomegalovirus exposure and HLA in healthy donors. The PCR used 60 Vbeta and 13 Jbeta primers. Clones were sequenced by immunoSEQ multiplex PCR, and TCRdb holds only the in-frame ones, with some missing. The table lists some 140,000 clones, over 75% of them singletons, with 8.8% in the top ten. About this clone itself: Its antigen is not identified.

Donors counted as nominally healthy when sampled, yet unrecorded immune exposures were likely. General study results and limits: The dataset shows that most TCR sequences were rare, while some public TCRs occurred in many donors. Analyses of presence and absence presupposed an approximately uniform sequencing depth across donors. A later analysis found common viral pathogens apparently linked to several of the most significant clusters.

Sequencing was carried out using PBMCs. The sequence came from a woman aged 45-59 years in good health and CMV-seropositive.

This chain's CDR3 is CASSSGTTPNQPQHF. The CDR3 coding sequence is TGTGCCAGCAGCTCCGGGACAACCCCGAATCAGCCCCAGCATTTT. J is TRBJ1-5 and V is TRBV5-4, with D perhaps matching TRBD1 (6 bases). CDR1 and CDR2 (germline): SGHNT, YYREEE (reference sequence). The CDR3 is 15 amino acids. V lost 3 bases and J 4 bases, leaving 14 bases between the germline ends.